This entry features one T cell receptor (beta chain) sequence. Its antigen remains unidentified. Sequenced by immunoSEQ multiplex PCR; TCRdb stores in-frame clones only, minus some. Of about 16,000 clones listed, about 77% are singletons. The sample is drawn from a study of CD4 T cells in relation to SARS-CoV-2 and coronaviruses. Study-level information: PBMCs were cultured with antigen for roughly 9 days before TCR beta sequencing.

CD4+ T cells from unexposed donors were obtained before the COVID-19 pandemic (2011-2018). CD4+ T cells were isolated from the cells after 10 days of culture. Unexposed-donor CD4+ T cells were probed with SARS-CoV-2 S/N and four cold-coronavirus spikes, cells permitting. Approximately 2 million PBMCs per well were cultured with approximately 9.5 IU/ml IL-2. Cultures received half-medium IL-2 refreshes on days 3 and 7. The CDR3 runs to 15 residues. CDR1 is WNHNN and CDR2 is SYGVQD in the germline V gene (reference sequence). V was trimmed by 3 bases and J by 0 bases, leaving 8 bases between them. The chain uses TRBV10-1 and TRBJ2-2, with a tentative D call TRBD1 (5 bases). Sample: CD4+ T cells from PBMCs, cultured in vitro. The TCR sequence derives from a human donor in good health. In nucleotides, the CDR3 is TGCGCCAGCAGTGAAACGACAGCGAACACCGGGGAGCTGTTTTTT. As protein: CASSETTANTGELFF.